This TCR beta chain was retrieved from a study of beta chain features in type 1 diabetes (dated by TCRdb to 2017 to 2018). The study in broad terms: Mean age, gender distribution, total cell number and subset yield did not differ between patients and healthy donors. A total of under 140,000,000 sorted cells were examined across all samples, and the number of cells per subset was strongly correlated with RNA yield. The study compared the TCRB repertoires of sorted circulating CD4+ T cell subsets in recently diagnosed type 1 diabetes patients with those in matched healthy donors. Naive and central memory subsets were obtained from all 30 or so donors, but regulatory and stem cell-like memory subsets were isolated from only 8 patients and roughly 8 healthy donors. General conclusions and limits of the study: At VDJ recombination sites, type 1 diabetes patients had fewer insertions and more deleted nucleotides, which implies abnormalities in thymic rearrangement. Because the HLA sub-analyses included only small numbers of individuals, any influence of HLA type on TCRB rearrangement was left unresolved. The naive, central memory and regulatory TCRB repertoires appeared to resemble one another more closely among patients than among healthy donors. A moderate but significant shortening of TCRB CDR3 length was observed in type 1 diabetes patients in all four CD4+ subsets. PCR might favor shorter templates, but patient and control samples were amplified and corrected together, so any skew would affect both groups equally. Because cDNA was sequenced instead of genomic DNA, highly expressing activated cells could be over-represented, though the groups showed no difference in activation or CD3 levels.

From each donor, a single peripheral blood sample of 95 to 150 mL on average was drawn into heparinised tubes. A BD FACSAria II was used to sort naive, central memory, regulatory and stem cell-like memory CD4+ T cells with a panel that included CD45RO, CCR7, CD25, CD127, CD95 and CD27. All sorted populations exceeded 95% purity. PBMCs were isolated right away by Lymphoprep density gradient centrifugation and were stained directly, without culture. So that batch effects would be minimized, each experiment stained and sorted samples in pairs, pairing one healthy donor with one patient. In this sample, this clone turned up a few times. Its specific antigen is unknown. No much larger clonotype is one base removed from it; base qualities were not supplied. The High Capacity cDNA Reverse Transcription Kit was used to reverse transcribe all of the isolated RNA, meaning that expressed TCRB transcripts were what got sequenced. Naive, central memory and regulatory T cell samples underwent deep immunoSEQ sequencing, averaging around 4 million total reads per sample. After sorted cells were lysed in RLT buffer, RNA was extracted with DNase-treated RNeasy Micro or Mini kits, with the choice depending on cell number. Each cell subset was processed on its own to prevent cross-contamination, while patient and healthy donor samples were processed together. The immunoSEQ multiplex PCR was used to amplify TCRB sequences from cDNA, generating 87-bp fragments that spanned the CDR3 region. Amplicons were sequenced on the Illumina HiSeq platform. The study's processing was this. PCR bias was corrected computationally using synthetic template baselines, and reads within Hamming distance 2 were collapsed, with unmergeable singletons discarded. Reads were aligned against IMGT so that V, D and J genes, CDR3 length and insertions or deletions at six rearrangement sites could be assigned. Within each subset, clonotype counts were normalized to the number of sorted cells before true diversity and Gini coefficients were calculated with the tcR R package. Repertoire sharing was quantified using the overlap coefficient calculated on TCRB nucleotide sequences. Out-of-frame TCRB sequences from naive cells were analyzed to stand in for the pre-selection repertoire. TCRdb holds this immuneACCESS table with in-frame rearrangements only. Some clones are missing; in checked studies, unresolved V genes explain under half, and the rest has no known cause. V, J and clone size were drawn from that table, and D and trimming were deduced from the DNA. The sample table shows 120,000 to 150,000 clones, and about 10% are seen once. The ten largest account for around 1.4% of the sample.

The origin of this receptor is a man between 18 and 29 years old in good health. Sequenced sample: naive CD4+ T cells from blood. Explained via the paper, the cell subset or site label denotes: true naive CD4+ T cells.

CDR3 sequence: CASSPPQAQYGYTF. The DNA sequence is as follows: TGTGCCAGCTCACCCCCCCAGGCTCAATATGGCTACACCTTC. This chain joins TRBV18 to TRBJ1-2; no D gene can be assigned with confidence. The germline V gene provides CDR1 KGHSH and CDR2 LQKENI. Relative to germline, V is 3 bases shorter and J is 5 bases shorter, with 13 bases between their ends. The CDR3 holds 14 amino acids from the cysteine to the phenylalanine. Of the read, only the CDR3 DNA is kept; its 42 bases are in frame from base 1. The reference TRBV18 and TRBJ1-2 proteins fill in what lies around the CDR3, so the full variable domain reads NAGVMQNPRHLVRRRGQEARLRCSPMKGHSHVYWYRQLPEEGLKFMVYLQKENIIDESGMPKERFSAEFPKEGPSILRIQQVVRGDSAAYFCASSPPQAQYGYTFGSGTRLTVV.